Each of the 21 T cell receptor beta chains below was sequenced from the same sample in a study of cytomegalovirus exposure and HLA in healthy donors. The primer mix had 60 Vbeta and 13 Jbeta primers. Here immunoSEQ multiplex PCR was the method, and the copy in TCRdb shows in-frame clones only, minus some. The table has 100,000 to 150,000 clones, 70% to 80% seen once. The sample consisted of PBMCs. The receptor set was obtained from a middle-aged man in good health and CMV-seronegative.

This chain connects TRBV27 to TRBJ2-7, with D possibly being TRBD1 (5 bases). CDR1 is MNHEY, CDR2 SMNVEV, per germline (reference sequence). V lost 2 bases and J lost 5, with 13 bases in between. The CDR3 length is 14 residues. CDR3 sequence (DNA): TGTGCCAGCAGTTTAGCCCTCTCAGGGAACGAGCAGTACTTC. Translated: CASSLALSGNEQYF.

The chain is built from TRBV19 and TRBJ1-1, with unresolved D. The CDR3 is 15 residues long. Trimming pared 7 bases from V and 3 bases from J, leaving 18 bases between. CDR1 and CDR2 from the germline V gene are LNHDA and SQIVND (reference sequence). The CDR3 is CASTSAGFEDTEAFF. The CDR3 bases are TGTGCCAGTACCTCAGCCGGATTTGAGGACACTGAAGCTTTCTTT.

The J gene is TRBJ2-7, the V gene TRBV30, with D possibly matching TRBD1 (6 bases). The CDR3 extends over 13 amino acids. CDR1 and CDR2 from the germline V gene are GTSNPN and SVGIG (reference sequence). V was cut by 0 bases and J by 7 bases, with 13 bases left in between. The CDR3 DNA is TGTGCCTGGAGTGTAAGGACAAGGGGGGAGCAGTACTTC. Protein product: CAWSVRTRGEQYF. Variable domain in full (rest from reference TRBV30 and TRBJ2-7): SQTIHQWPATLVQPVGSPLSLECTVEGTSNPNLYWYRQAAGRGLQLLFYSVGIGQISSEVPQNLSASRPQDRQFILSSKKLLLSDSGFYLCAWSVRTRGEQYFGPGTRLTVT.

In DNA form, the CDR3 reads TGCAGCACGCGCAGGGTTTTCTACGAGCAGTACGTC. Protein: CSTRRVFYEQYV. The rearrangement uses TRBV29-1 and TRBJ2-7; tentative D call: TRBD1 (5 bases). Germline-derived CDR1 and CDR2 are SQVTM and ANQGSEA. V was cut by 8 bases and J by 3 bases, with 14 bases left in between. The CDR3 spans 12 residues.

This clone was seen more than once but under ten times. This chain uses TRBV11-2 with TRBJ2-7; TRBD1 agrees at 10 bases. CDR1 is SGHAT and CDR2 is FQNNGV in the germline V gene. The CDR3 sequence is 13 residues long. Germline trimming cut 6 bases from V and 4 bases from J; bases unmatched to any gene: 3. Here the CDR3 DNA reads TGTGCCAGCAGGGGACAGGGGATTTACGAGCAGTACGTC. This encodes CASRGQGIYEQYV.

The J gene is TRBJ2-2, the V gene TRBV18; D possibly corresponds to TRBD2 (5 bases). In germline, CDR1 is KGHSH, CDR2 LQKENI. The V gene lost 3 bases and the J gene lost 4 bases, with 12 bases spanning the gap. The CDR3 spans 15 residues. The CDR3 DNA reads as TGTGCCAGCTCACCCCAGGACGCGGGCACCGGGGAGCTGTTTTTT. Amino acids: CASSPQDAGTGELFF.

V gene TRBV6-1 combines with J gene TRBJ2-7, with D tentatively TRBD2 (6 bases). CDR1 is MNHNS, CDR2 SASEGT, per germline. V dropped 0 bases and J dropped 1 base, with 7 bases sitting between them. CDR3 length equals 14 residues. CDR3 sequence: CASSEAGGSYEQYF. The CDR3 nucleotides are TGTGCCAGCAGTGAAGCGGGGGGATCCTACGAGCAGTACTTC.

The V call is TRBV4-2, the J call TRBJ2-2, with 7 bases fitting TRBD2. CDR1 and CDR2 from the germline V gene are LGHNA and YNFKEQ. This CDR3 contains 16 residues. Losses at the gene ends were 5 bases for V and 2 bases for J; bases not matched to a gene: 8. The CDR3 spells CASSTLERGNTGELFF. As DNA, the CDR3 is TGTGCCAGCAGCACCCTCGAGCGGGGAAACACCGGGGAGCTGTTTTTT.

The chain has TRBV10-1 and TRBJ2-3, with 7 bases matching TRBD2. V lost 6 bases and J lost 6; bases outside the gene matches: 9. Germline V CDR1 and CDR2: WNHNN, SYGVQD (reference sequence). The CDR3 consists of 14 residues. The CDR3 nucleotides read TGCGCCAGCAGCCACGGACTAGTCGCGGATACGCAGTATTTT. It translates to CASSHGLVADTQYF.

This sequence joins TRBV5-1 and TRBJ2-5, with 11 bases aligning to TRBD1. After removal of 1 base from V and 1 base from J, the junction contained 3 bases not matched to a gene. CDR1 is SGHRS and CDR2 is YFSETQ in the germline V gene. The CDR3 extends over 16 amino acids. CDR3 loop: CASSLLGQGGQETQYF. In DNA, the CDR3 is TGCGCCAGCAGCTTGTTGGGACAGGGGGGCCAAGAGACCCAGTACTTC.

In this sample, this clone turned up a few times. J is TRBJ2-7 and V is TRBV5-1; TRBD1 is a possible D gene (5 bases). There are 15 residues in the CDR3. Germline V gene lookup returns CDR1 SGHRS and CDR2 YFSETQ. V shed 6 bases and J shed 6 bases, with 22 bases lying between them. The CDR3 DNA is TGCGCCAGCAACCCGGACACGGCCTCAACCGGCGAGCAGTACTTC. Translated, it gives CASNPDTASTGEQYF.

This sequence joins TRBV18 and TRBJ2-5; 11 positions match TRBD2. This CDR3 comprises 15 residues. Unmatched junction bases numbered 4, after V lost 2 bases and J lost 5 bases. CDR1 and CDR2 from the germline V gene are KGHSH and LQKENI. CDR3: CASSPASGGSETQYF. DNA of the CDR3: TGTGCCAGCTCACCAGCTAGCGGGGGGTCTGAGACCCAGTACTTC.

The chain combines TRBV4-3 with TRBJ1-6; perhaps TRBD1 as D (5 bases). CDR3 length: 15 residues. The V end was cut by 0 bases, the J end by 8 bases, with 11 bases between. Germline values: CDR1 LGHNA, CDR2 YSLEER. Here the CDR3 reads CASSQDEGRDSPLHF. Written as DNA, the CDR3 is TGCGCCAGCAGCCAAGATGAAGGCAGGGATTCACCCCTCCACTTT.

This rearrangement joins TRBV19 to TRBJ1-1; possible D gene TRBD1, 5 bases. Germline CDR1 reads LNHDA; CDR2 reads SQIVND (reference sequence). The CDR3 covers 14 residues. The V gene lost 4 bases and the J gene lost 5 bases, with 14 bases spanning the gap. DNA of the CDR3: TGTGCCAGTAGTACAACCTCGGGGGGGACTGAAGCTTTCTTT. Protein: CASSTTSGGTEAFF. The variable domain in full, with the rest retrieved from reference TRBV19 and TRBJ1-1, is DGGITQSPKYLFRKEGQNVTLSCEQNLNHDAMYWYRQDPGQGLRLIYYSQIVNDFQKGDIAEGYSVSREKKESFPLTVTSAQKNPTAFYLCASSTTSGGTEAFFGQGTRLTVV.

The V call is TRBV30, the J call TRBJ2-7, with TRBD1 identical over 8 bases. J was trimmed by 0 bases and V by 4 bases; bases with no gene match: 5. CDR1 is GTSNPN, CDR2 SVGIG, per germline (reference sequence). CDR3 length equals 14 residues. The CDR3 loop reads CAWTRDRGSYEQYF. In DNA, the CDR3 is TGTGCCTGGACCCGAGACAGGGGCTCCTACGAGCAGTACTTC.

This clone was seen a few times. The rearrangement links TRBV9 to TRBJ2-5, with 11 nucleotides matching TRBD1. CDR1 and CDR2 (germline): SGDLS, YYNGEE. Trimming took 3 bases from V and 5 from J; bases not matched to a gene: 6. The CDR3 runs 15 residues. Here the CDR3 DNA reads TGTGCCAGCAGCGAGGGGGGACAGGGGGGCGAGACCCAGTACTTC. Translation gives CASSEGGQGGETQYF.

This chain connects TRBV2 to TRBJ2-5, with 11 bases lining up with TRBD2. The length of the CDR3 is 16 residues. From germline, CDR1 is SNHLY and CDR2 FYNNEI. V lost 7 bases to trimming and J lost 4 bases; unmatched junction nucleotides: 11. The DNA for the CDR3 is TGTGCCAGCAACGGAGGTAGCGGGGGGGCGGGAGAGACCCAGTACTTC. Translation gives CASNGGSGGAGETQYF.

In this sample, this clone turned up a few times. The rearrangement uses TRBV5-1 and TRBJ1-1; tentative D call: TRBD1 (5 bases). V was trimmed by 0 bases and J by 1 base, leaving 13 bases between them. Germline V gives CDR1 SGHRS, CDR2 YFSETQ. CDR3 size: 16 residues. In DNA, the CDR3 is TGCGCCAGCAGCTTGGATGCAGGCAGGGCGAACACTGAAGCTTTCTTT. The encoded protein is CASSLDAGRANTEAFF.

The V and J genes are TRBV10-3 and TRBJ1-1; D not certain. Germline V gene sequence: CDR1 ENHRY, CDR2 SYGVKD. This CDR3 region has 15 residues. The ends were cut back, 4 bases at V and 3 bases at J, with 15 bases in the middle. The CDR3 DNA reads as TGTGCCATCAGTGTCCGAGGAGGGAGCGACACTGAAGCTTTCTTT. Its protein is CAISVRGGSDTEAFF.

The chain couples TRBV5-4 to TRBJ1-1; TRBD1 might be the D (5 bases). CDR3 size: 15 residues. V dropped 1 base and J dropped 1 base, with 11 bases sitting between them. Germline CDR1 and CDR2: SGHNT and YYREEE (reference sequence). The CDR3 region is CASSLSRGGNTEAFF. CDR3 nucleotide sequence: TGTGCCAGCAGCTTGTCAAGGGGAGGGAACACTGAAGCTTTCTTT.

This chain connects TRBV25-1 to TRBJ1-2; D is unclear. CDR1 and CDR2 from the germline V gene are MGHDK and SYGVNS. The ends were cut back, 6 bases at V and 7 bases at J, with 9 bases in the middle. The CDR3 has 11 amino acids. CDR3: CASREGFGYTF. DNA of the CDR3: TGTGCCAGCAGGGAGGGTTTTGGCTACACCTTC.